Each of the 5 T cell receptor beta chains below was sequenced from the same sample in a study of shared clonotypes between healthy human individuals. The protocol was immunoSEQ multiplex PCR, while the TCRdb copy is restricted to in-frame clones and leaves out a portion. The sample has about 1 million clones, about 70% seen once. The sequenced sample consisted of memory CD4+ T cells sorted from blood. Sample subset: CD45RA-negative fraction. The receptor set was obtained from a young man in good health.

The J gene is TRBJ1-1, the V gene TRBV6-1; D may be TRBD1 (5 bases). V was trimmed by 2 bases and J by 5 bases, leaving 24 bases between them. The CDR3 is 18 residues long. In germline, CDR1 is MNHNS, CDR2 SASEGT. This chain's CDR3 is CASSETFVRQPRGTEAFF. The CDR3 bases are TGTGCCAGCAGTGAAACTTTTGTACGACAGCCCCGAGGGACTGAAGCTTTCTTT.

This rearrangement joins TRBV30 to TRBJ2-3; D tentatively reads TRBD1 or TRBD2 (5 bases each). The germline V gene has CDR1 GTSNPN and CDR2 SVGIG (reference sequence). The CDR3 loop spans 13 amino acids. V was shortened by 1 base and J by 9 bases, with 14 bases between the two germline ends. The CDR3 DNA follows: TGTGCCTGGAGTGCCTACGTAAGGGACACGCAGTATTTT. This translates into CAWSAYVRDTQYF.

The V gene is TRBV7-9, the J gene TRBJ1-1; tentatively, D is TRBD1 (6 bases). Trimming took 1 base from V and 11 from J, leaving 17 bases between them. CDR3 length: 14 amino acids. Germline lookup yields CDR1 SEHNR and CDR2 FQNEAQ (reference sequence). CDR3 loop: CASSLGGGPGLAFF. DNA of the CDR3: TGTGCCAGCAGCTTAGGCGGGGGGCCGGGATTGGCTTTCTTT.

The rearrangement joins TRBV30 to TRBJ1-6; the D gene is possibly TRBD1 (6 bases). Trimming removed 6 bases at V and 6 bases at J, with 15 bases between. CDR3 length equals 14 residues. CDR1 is GTSNPN and CDR2 is SVGIG in the germline V gene (reference sequence). The CDR3 DNA follows: TGTGCCTGCCTAGAACAGGGACCTAATTCACCCCTCCACTTT. It specifies CACLEQGPNSPLHF.

This clone was detected only a few times. The chain carries TRBV10-3 and TRBJ1-6; D remains unclear. Per germline, CDR1 ENHRY and CDR2 SYGVKD. Trimming removed 6 bases at V and 5 bases at J, with 5 bases between. There are 12 residues in the CDR3. The CDR3 spells CAISRDNSPLHF. The CDR3 DNA is TGTGCCATCAGCAGAGATAATTCACCCCTCCACTTT.